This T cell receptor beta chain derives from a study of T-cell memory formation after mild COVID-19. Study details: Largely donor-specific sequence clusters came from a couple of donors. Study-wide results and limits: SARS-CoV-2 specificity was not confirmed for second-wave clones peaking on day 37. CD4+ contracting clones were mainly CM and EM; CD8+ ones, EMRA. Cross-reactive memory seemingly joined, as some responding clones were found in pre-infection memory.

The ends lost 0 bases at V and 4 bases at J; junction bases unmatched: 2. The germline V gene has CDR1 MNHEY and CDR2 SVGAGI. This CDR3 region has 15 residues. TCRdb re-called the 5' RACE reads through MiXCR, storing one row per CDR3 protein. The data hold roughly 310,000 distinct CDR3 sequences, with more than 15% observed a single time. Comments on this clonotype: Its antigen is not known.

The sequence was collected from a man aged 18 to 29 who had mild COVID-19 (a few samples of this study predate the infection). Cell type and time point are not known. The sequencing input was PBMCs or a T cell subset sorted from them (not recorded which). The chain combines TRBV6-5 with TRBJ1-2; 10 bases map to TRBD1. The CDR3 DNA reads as TGTGCCAGCAGTTACTCCGGGACAGGGGTCTATGGCTACACCTTC. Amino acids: CASSYSGTGVYGYTF.